The rows below give T cell receptor beta chains drawn from one sample of a study of technical replicates of blood from several donors. Here immunoSEQ multiplex PCR was the method, and the copy in TCRdb shows in-frame clones only, minus some. Of about 100,000 clones listed, over 90% are singletons. Material for sequencing was T cells isolated from PBMCs. Receptors were obtained from a human donor in good health. CDR3s include the opening cysteine and the closing phenylalanine or tryptophan. D genes are given only for firm matches. Clone size is given for some rows only: seen once, a few or many times, or a class if the clone is expanded.

j_call v_call d_call clone_size cdr3_aa cdr3_nt
TRBJ2-2 TRBV7-2 NA medium-sized CASSIDRPLANTGELFF TGTGCCAGCAGCATCGACAGGCCCCTCGCGAACACCGGGGAGCTGTTTTTT
TRBJ2-3 TRBV7-6 NA NA CASSPRVADTQYF TGTGCCAGCAGCCCCCGAGTAGCAGATACGCAGTATTTT
TRBJ2-2 TRBV6-5 NA few CASSYQGSGELFF TGTGCCAGCAGTTACCAGGGGTCCGGGGAGCTGTTTTTT
TRBJ1-1 TRBV4-1 NA NA CASSQERLSEAFF TGCGCCAGCAGCCAAGAGAGGCTATCTGAAGCTTTCTTT
TRBJ2-2 TRBV7-7 NA NA CASSRGPGELFF TGTGCCAGCTCCAGGGGTCCCGGGGAGCTGTTTTTT
TRBJ2-2 TRBV6-1 TRBD2 NA CASSPGGASTGELFF TGTGCCAGCAGTCCCGGGGGGGCCAGCACCGGGGAGCTGTTTTTT
TRBJ2-5 TRBV21-1 NA NA CASTKGLAGGLETQYF TGTGCCAGCACCAAGGGACTAGCGGGGGGGTTGGAGACCCAGTACTTC
TRBJ2-2 TRBV6-5 NA NA CASSYSFAGGNGELFF TGTGCCAGCAGTTACTCCTTTGCTGGAGGGAACGGGGAGCTGTTTTTT
TRBJ2-1 TRBV18 TRBD2 NA CASSGTSLFQSEQFF TGTGCCAGCTCCGGGACTAGTTTATTCCAGAGTGAGCAGTTCTTC
TRBJ1-5 TRBV19 TRBD1 once CASSRQGGPQHF TGTGCCAGTAGTCGACAGGGGGGTCCCCAGCATTTT
TRBJ1-1 TRBV28 NA NA CASSFPGVPLMNTEAFF TGTGCCAGCAGTTTTCCAGGGGTACCGCTTATGAACACTGAAGCTTTCTTT
TRBJ1-5 TRBV14 NA NA CASSQGGIQPQHF TGTGCCAGCAGCCAAGGCGGGATTCAGCCCCAGCATTTT
TRBJ2-3 TRBV5-1 NA NA CASSLGTISTDTQYF TGCGCCAGCAGCTTGGGGACTATAAGCACAGATACGCAGTATTTT
TRBJ2-6 TRBV19 NA NA CASTPQYSGANVLTF TGTGCCAGTACCCCACAGTACTCTGGGGCCAACGTCCTGACTTTC
TRBJ2-7 TRBV10-1 NA NA CASSDTGRGEQYF TGCGCCAGCAGTGACACAGGGAGGGGCGAGCAGTACTTC
TRBJ2-1 TRBV19 NA NA CASSIELTYNEQFF TGTGCCAGTAGTATAGAGCTAACTTACAATGAGCAGTTCTTC
TRBJ2-4 TRBV7-2 TRBD2 once CASSPGLASNIQYF TGTGCCAGCAGCCCGGGACTAGCGTCAAACATTCAGTACTTC
TRBJ2-5 TRBV20-1 NA NA CSARQGETQYF TGCAGTGCTAGACAGGGAGAGACCCAGTACTTC
TRBJ2-7 TRBV10-1 TRBD1 NA CASSEMTGPYEQYF TGCGCCAGCAGTGAAATGACAGGGCCCTACGAGCAGTACTTC
TRBJ1-3 TRBV27 TRBD1 NA CASSNGQGLGNTIYF TGTGCCAGCAGTAACGGACAGGGGCTTGGAAACACCATATATTTT
TRBJ2-1 TRBV5-1 NA NA CASSLAQGGYNEQFF TGCGCCAGCAGCTTGGCACAGGGTGGGTACAATGAGCAGTTCTTC
TRBJ1-1 TRBV5-6 TRBD1 NA CASSDNTDRVYTEAFF TGTGCCAGCAGCGATAACACGGACAGGGTATACACTGAAGCTTTCTTT
TRBJ1-2 TRBV5-1 NA NA CASKTGTTNYGYTF TGCGCCAGCAAAACAGGGACTACTAACTATGGCTACACCTTC
TRBJ2-5 TRBV5-5 TRBD1 NA CASSFYGTGLETQYF TGTGCCAGCAGCTTCTATGGGACAGGGTTAGAGACCCAGTACTTC
TRBJ1-1 TRBV19 NA NA CASSPALNTEAFF TGTGCCAGTAGTCCCGCCCTAAACACTGAAGCTTTCTTT
TRBJ1-6 TRBV19 NA NA CATEIGKGSPLHF TGTGCCACAGAAATCGGGAAAGGTTCACCCCTCCACTTT
TRBJ1-5 TRBV28 NA NA CAIKGSNQPQHF TGTGCCATAAAGGGGAGCAATCAGCCCCAGCATTTT
TRBJ1-1 TRBV14 NA few CASSPGRTEAFF TGTGCCAGCAGTCCGGGAAGGACTGAAGCTTTCTTT
TRBJ1-5 TRBV27 TRBD1 NA CASSLGTDFSNQPQHF TGTGCCAGCAGTTTAGGGACAGATTTTAGCAATCAGCCCCAGCATTTT
TRBJ2-1 TRBV30 TRBD2 NA CAWSILAGATNEQFF TGTGCCTGGAGTATACTAGCGGGGGCCACGAATGAGCAGTTCTTC
TRBJ2-3 TRBV7-8 NA NA CASSGQGTIDSTDTQYF TGTGCCAGCAGCGGCCAGGGGACTATCGATAGCACAGATACGCAGTATTTT
TRBJ2-2 TRBV5-5 TRBD2 NA CASSLRLAGVGELFF TGTGCCAGCAGCTTACGACTAGCGGGAGTCGGGGAGCTGTTTTTT
TRBJ1-4 TRBV27 NA NA CASSLVWAYFPTNEKLFF TGTGCCAGCAGTTTAGTCTGGGCGTATTTCCCAACTAATGAAAAACTGTTTTTT
TRBJ2-2 TRBV6-1 TRBD2 NA CATLREGNTGELFF TGTGCCACCTTGCGGGAGGGGAACACCGGGGAGCTGTTTTTT
TRBJ2-1 TRBV5-4 TRBD1 NA CASNSGTGGHNSYNEQFF TGTGCCAGCAATTCCGGGACAGGGGGCCACAATAGCTACAATGAGCAGTTCTTC
TRBJ1-1 TRBV9 NA NA CASSVEGGTEAFF TGTGCCAGCAGCGTGGAGGGAGGAACTGAAGCTTTCTTT
TRBJ1-5 TRBV18 TRBD1 NA CASSLGQGATSNQPQHF TGTGCCAGCTCACTGGGACAGGGGGCTACTAGCAATCAGCCCCAGCATTTT
TRBJ2-5 TRBV9 NA NA CASSAPGVETQYF TGTGCCAGCAGCGCCCCAGGGGTGGAGACCCAGTACTTC
TRBJ1-5 TRBV5-1 NA NA CASSLAGGYDQPQHF TGCGCCAGCAGCTTGGCCGGGGGTTACGATCAGCCCCAGCATTTT
TRBJ2-7 TRBV11-2 TRBD1 NA CASSPHGQGRAYEQYF TGTGCCAGCAGCCCCCACGGACAGGGACGGGCCTACGAGCAGTACTTC
TRBJ1-2 TRBV19 NA once CASSNYRVAYTF TGTGCCAGTAGTAACTACAGGGTCGCCTACACCTTC
TRBJ1-1 TRBV11-3 NA once CASSPLVGGDTEAFF TGTGCCAGCAGCCCCCTTGTAGGGGGGGACACTGAAGCTTTCTTT
TRBJ1-6 TRBV9 TRBD1 NA CASTGGDVNSPLHF TGTGCCAGTACAGGGGGCGATGTGAATTCACCCCTCCACTTT
TRBJ2-2 TRBV5-1 TRBD1 NA CASGRTGGNTGELFF TGCGCCAGCGGACGGACAGGGGGGAATACCGGGGAGCTGTTTTTT
TRBJ1-3 TRBV7-9 NA NA CASSARVRAGNTIYF TGTGCCAGCAGCGCCAGGGTTCGTGCTGGAAACACCATATATTTT
TRBJ2-3 TRBV11-2 NA NA CASSQTQDTQYF TGTGCCAGCAGCCAGACTCAAGATACGCAGTATTTT
TRBJ2-1 TRBV11-2 TRBD2 NA CASSLSGRAQFF TGTGCCAGCAGCCTCAGCGGGAGGGCACAGTTCTTC
TRBJ2-2 TRBV5-8 TRBD2 NA CASSTLAGGLESIAGELFF TGTGCCAGCAGCACACTAGCGGGCGGCTTAGAAAGTATCGCCGGGGAGCTGTTTTTT
TRBJ2-1 TRBV2 TRBD2 NA CASIPLAGVGNEQFF TGTGCCAGCATTCCACTAGCGGGGGTTGGCAATGAGCAGTTCTTC